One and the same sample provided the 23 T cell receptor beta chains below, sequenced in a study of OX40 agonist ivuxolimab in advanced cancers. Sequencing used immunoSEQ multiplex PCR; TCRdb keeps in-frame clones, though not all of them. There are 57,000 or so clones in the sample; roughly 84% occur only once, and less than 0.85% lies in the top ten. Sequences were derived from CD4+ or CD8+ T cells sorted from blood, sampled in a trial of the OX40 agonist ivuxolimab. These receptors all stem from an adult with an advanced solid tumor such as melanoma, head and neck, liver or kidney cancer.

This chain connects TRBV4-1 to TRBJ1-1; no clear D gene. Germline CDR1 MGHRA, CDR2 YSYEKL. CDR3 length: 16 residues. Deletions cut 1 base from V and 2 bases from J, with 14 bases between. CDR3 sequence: CASSQAPRTGNTEAFF. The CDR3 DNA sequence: TGCGCCAGCAGCCAAGCTCCAAGGACGGGTAACACTGAAGCTTTCTTT.

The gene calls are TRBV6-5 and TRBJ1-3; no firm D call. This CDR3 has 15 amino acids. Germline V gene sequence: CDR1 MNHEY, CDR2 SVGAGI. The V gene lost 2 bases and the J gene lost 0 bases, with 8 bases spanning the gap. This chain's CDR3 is CASSYGESSGNTIYF. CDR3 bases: TGTGCCAGCAGTTACGGCGAGAGCTCTGGAAACACCATATATTTT.

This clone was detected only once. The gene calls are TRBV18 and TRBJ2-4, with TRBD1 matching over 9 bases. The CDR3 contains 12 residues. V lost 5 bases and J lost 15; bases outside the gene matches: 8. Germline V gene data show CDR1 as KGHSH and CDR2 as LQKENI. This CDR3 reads CASSKEQGAWYF. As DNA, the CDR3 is TGTGCCAGCTCAAAAGAACAGGGGGCATGGTACTTC. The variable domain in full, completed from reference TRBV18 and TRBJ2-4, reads NAGVMQNPRHLVRRRGQEARLRCSPMKGHSHVYWYRQLPEEGLKFMVYLQKENIIDESGMPKERFSAEFPKEGPSILRIQQVVRGDSAAYFCASSKEQGAWYFGAGTRLSVL.

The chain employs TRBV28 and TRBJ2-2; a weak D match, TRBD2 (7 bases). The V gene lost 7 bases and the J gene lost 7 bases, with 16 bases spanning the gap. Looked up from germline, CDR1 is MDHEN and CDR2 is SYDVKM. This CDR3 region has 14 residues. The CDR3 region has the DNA TGTGCCAGCAAACGGGGGCGGGAGTACGGGGAGCTGTTTTTT. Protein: CASKRGREYGELFF.

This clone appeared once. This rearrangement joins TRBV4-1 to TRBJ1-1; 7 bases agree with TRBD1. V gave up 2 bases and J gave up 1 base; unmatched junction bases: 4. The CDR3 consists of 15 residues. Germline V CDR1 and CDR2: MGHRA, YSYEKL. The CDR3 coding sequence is TGCGCCAGCAGCCAATATAAGGGGGCGAACACTGAAGCTTTCTTT. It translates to CASSQYKGANTEAFF.

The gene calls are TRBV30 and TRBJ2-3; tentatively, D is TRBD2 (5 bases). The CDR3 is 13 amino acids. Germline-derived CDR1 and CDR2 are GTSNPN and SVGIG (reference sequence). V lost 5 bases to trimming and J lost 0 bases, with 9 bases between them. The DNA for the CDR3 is TGTGCCTGGGGACTGGAGAGCACAGATACGCAGTATTTT. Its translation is CAWGLESTDTQYF.

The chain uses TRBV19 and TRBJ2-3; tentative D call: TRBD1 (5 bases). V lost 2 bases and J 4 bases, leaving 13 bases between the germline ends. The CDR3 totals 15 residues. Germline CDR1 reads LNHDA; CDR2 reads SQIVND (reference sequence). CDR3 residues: CASSISAGPSDTQYF. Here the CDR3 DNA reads TGTGCCAGTAGTATATCCGCAGGGCCGTCAGATACGCAGTATTTT.

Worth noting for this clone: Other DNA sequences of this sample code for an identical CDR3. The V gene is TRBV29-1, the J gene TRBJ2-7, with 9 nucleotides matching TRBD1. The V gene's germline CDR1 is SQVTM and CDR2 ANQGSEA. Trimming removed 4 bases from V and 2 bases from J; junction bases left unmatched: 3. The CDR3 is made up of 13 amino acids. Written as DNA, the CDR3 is TGCAGCGTTGGGGACAGGGCAACCTACGAGCAGTACTTC. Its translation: CSVGDRATYEQYF.

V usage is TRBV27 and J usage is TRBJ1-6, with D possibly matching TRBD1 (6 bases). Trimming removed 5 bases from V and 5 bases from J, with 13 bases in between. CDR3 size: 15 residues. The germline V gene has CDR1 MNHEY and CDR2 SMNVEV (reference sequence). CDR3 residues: CASSIQGFHNSPLHF. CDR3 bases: TGTGCCAGCAGTATACAGGGATTCCATAATTCACCCCTCCACTTT.

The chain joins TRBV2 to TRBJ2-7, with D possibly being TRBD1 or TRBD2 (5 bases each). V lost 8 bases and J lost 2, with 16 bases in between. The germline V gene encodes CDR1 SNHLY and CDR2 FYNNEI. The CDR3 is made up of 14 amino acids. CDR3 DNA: TGTGCCAGCGGACTTCAAGTGGGGCCCTACGAGCAGTACTTC. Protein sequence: CASGLQVGPYEQYF.

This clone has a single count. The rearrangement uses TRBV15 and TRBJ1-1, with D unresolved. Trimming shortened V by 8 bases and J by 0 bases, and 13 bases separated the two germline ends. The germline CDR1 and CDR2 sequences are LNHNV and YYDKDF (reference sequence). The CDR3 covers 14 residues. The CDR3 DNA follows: TGTGCCACCCGGGGAGGCAGATTGAACACTGAAGCTTTCTTT. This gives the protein CATRGGRLNTEAFF.

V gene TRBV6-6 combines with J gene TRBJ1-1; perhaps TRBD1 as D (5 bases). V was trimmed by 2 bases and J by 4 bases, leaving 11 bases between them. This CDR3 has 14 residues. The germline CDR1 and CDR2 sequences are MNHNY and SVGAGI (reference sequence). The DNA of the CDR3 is TGTGCCAGCAGTTACGCTTCGGGGCGCACTGAAGCTTTCTTT. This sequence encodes CASSYASGRTEAFF.

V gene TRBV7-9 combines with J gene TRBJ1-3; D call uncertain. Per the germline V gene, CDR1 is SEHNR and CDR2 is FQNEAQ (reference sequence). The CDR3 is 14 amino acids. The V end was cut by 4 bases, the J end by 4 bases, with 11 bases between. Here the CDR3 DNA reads TGTGCCAGCAGCTCCCCCGGGCAGGGAAACACCATATATTTT. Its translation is CASSSPGQGNTIYF. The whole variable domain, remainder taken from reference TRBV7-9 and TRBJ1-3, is DTGVSQNPRHKITKRGQNVTFRCDPISEHNRLYWYRQTLGQGPEFLTYFQNEAQLEKSRLLSDRFSAERPKGSFSTLEIQRTEQGDSAMYLCASSSPGQGNTIYFGEGSWLTVV.

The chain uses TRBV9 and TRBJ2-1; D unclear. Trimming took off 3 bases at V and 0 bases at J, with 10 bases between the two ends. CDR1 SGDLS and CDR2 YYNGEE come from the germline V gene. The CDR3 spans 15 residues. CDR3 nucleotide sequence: TGTGCCAGCAGCGGATTAGACACCTCCTACAATGAGCAGTTCTTC. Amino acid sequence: CASSGLDTSYNEQFF.

The CDR3 bases are TGTGCCAGCAGCTTGATGGGCGACACAGATACGCAGTATTTT. Translated: CASSLMGDTDTQYF. The chain carries TRBV5-4 and TRBJ2-3; D is undetermined. This CDR3 contains 14 residues. Trimming removed 1 base at V and 2 bases at J, with 8 bases between. The V gene's germline CDR1 is SGHNT and CDR2 YYREEE (reference sequence).

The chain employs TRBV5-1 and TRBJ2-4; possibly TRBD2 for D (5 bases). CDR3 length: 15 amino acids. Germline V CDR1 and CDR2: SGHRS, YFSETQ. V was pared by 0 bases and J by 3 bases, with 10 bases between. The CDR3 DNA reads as TGCGCCAGCAGCTTGGGAGGGTTTAACAAAAACATTCAGTACTTC. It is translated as CASSLGGFNKNIQYF.

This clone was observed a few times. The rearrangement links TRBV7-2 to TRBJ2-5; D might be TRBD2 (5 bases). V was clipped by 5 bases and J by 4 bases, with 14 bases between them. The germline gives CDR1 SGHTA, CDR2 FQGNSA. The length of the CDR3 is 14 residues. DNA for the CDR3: TGTGCCAGCAGCCGCCCCAGCGAGGGAGAGACCCAGTACTTC. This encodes CASSRPSEGETQYF.

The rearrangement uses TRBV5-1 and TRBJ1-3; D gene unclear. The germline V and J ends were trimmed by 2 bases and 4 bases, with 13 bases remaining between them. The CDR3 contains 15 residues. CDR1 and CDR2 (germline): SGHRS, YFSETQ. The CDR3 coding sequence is TGCGCCAGCAGCTTAGGCCCGCTAGTCGGAAACACCATATATTTT. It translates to CASSLGPLVGNTIYF.

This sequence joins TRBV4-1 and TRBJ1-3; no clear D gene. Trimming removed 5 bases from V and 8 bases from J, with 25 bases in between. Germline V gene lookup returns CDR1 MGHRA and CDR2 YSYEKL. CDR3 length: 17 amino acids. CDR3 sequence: CASSTPSVASLPDTIYF. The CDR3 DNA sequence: TGCGCCAGCAGCACCCCCTCGGTCGCCAGCCTCCCGGACACCATATATTTT.

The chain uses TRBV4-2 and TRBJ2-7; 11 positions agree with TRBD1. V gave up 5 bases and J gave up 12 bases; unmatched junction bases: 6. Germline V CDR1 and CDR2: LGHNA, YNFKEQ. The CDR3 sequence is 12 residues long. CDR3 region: CASSLDRGRRYF. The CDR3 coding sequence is TGTGCCAGCAGCTTGGACAGGGGGCGAAGGTACTTC.

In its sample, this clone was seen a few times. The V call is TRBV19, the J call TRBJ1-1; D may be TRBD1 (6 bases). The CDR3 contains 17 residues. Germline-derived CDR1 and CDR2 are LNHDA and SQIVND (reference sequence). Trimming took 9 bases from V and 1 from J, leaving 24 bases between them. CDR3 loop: CASRTGGANLGNTEAFF. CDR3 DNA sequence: TGTGCCAGCCGGACTGGGGGGGCTAACCTGGGGAACACTGAAGCTTTCTTT.

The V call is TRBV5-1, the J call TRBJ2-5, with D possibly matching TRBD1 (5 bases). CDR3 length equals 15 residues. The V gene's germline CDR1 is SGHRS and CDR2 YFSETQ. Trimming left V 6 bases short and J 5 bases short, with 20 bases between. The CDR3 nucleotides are TGCGCCAGCAAGGGCAGGGTGACACCTCCGGAGACCCAGTACTTC. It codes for CASKGRVTPPETQYF.

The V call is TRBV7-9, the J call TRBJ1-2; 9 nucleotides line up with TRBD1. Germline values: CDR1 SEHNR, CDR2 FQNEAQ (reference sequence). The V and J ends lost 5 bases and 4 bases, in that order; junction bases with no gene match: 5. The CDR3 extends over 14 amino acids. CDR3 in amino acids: CASSTTTGGYGYTF. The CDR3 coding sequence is TGTGCCAGCAGCACCACGACAGGGGGCTATGGCTACACCTTC.